This T cell receptor (beta chain) was obtained from a study of blood T cell repertoires in COVID-19. Study context: Sources were T cells, B-cell-depleted T cells, or PBMCs; the material itself was cDNA or gDNA.

The CDR3 is made up of 14 amino acids. V was cut by 6 bases and J by 1 base, with 7 bases left in between. The germline CDR1 and CDR2 sequences are MNHEY and SVGAGI. Authors' data handling: By means of reference gene primer amplification, nucleated cell counts were estimated. Clones were read by immunoSEQ multiplex PCR, and TCRdb kept only the in-frame ones, dropping some. Clone size and the V and J calls come from that table; the DNA yielded D and trimming. The data hold more than 350,000 clones, with 80% to 90% observed a single time. Seattle-derived patients entered the study during active infection and were followed longitudinally.

The sequence was collected from a woman in her 30s with COVID-19, enrolled during active disease. The specimen sequenced was peripheral blood. This chain connects TRBV6-5 to TRBJ2-6; D call uncertain. The CDR3 loop is CASRTVSGANVLTF. DNA for the CDR3: TGTGCCAGCAGAACGGTTTCTGGGGCCAACGTCCTGACTTTC.